This T cell receptor beta chain was sequenced for a study of T-cell reconstitution after alpha-beta-depleted transplantation in children. Unique molecular identifiers were incorporated into the prepared TCRbeta library. TCRdb itself ran the PCR reads through MiXCR, one entry per CDR3 protein. Of just under 550,000 distinct CDR3 sequences listed, around 16% are singletons. This CDR3 is built from 15 residues. With 0 bases removed from V and 4 bases from J, the gap between germline ends came to 13 bases. Germline lookup yields CDR1 SGHKS and CDR2 YYEKEE (reference sequence). This sequence originates from a human donor who donated a stem cell graft to a child with acute lymphoblastic leukemia. J is TRBJ2-5 and V is TRBV5-5, with D unresolved. The sample in question was PBMCs from the stem cell graft donor, obtained from the stem cell graft. CDR3 DNA sequence: TGTGCCAGCAGCTTGGTCATTTACGGTGGAGAGACCCAGTACTTC. Translation gives CASSLVIYGGETQYF.